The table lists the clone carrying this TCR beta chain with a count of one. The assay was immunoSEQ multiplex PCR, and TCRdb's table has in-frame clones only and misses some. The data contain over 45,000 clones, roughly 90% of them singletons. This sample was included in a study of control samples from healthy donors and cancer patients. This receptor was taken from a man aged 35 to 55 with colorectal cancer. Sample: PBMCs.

The CDR3 nucleotides are TGTGCCAGCAGTCCCTTGTGGGTAGAAAACTATGGCTACACCTTC. This sequence encodes CASSPLWVENYGYTF. This rearrangement joins TRBV7-9 to TRBJ1-2; D is unclear. V shed 6 bases and J shed 2 bases, with 16 bases lying between them. CDR3 length: 15 residues. Germline V lookup: CDR1 SEHNR, CDR2 FQNEAQ (reference sequence). Full variable domain (rest looked up from reference TRBV7-9 and TRBJ1-2): DTGVSQNPRHKITKRGQNVTFRCDPISEHNRLYWYRQTLGQGPEFLTYFQNEAQLEKSRLLSDRFSAERPKGSFSTLEIQRTEQGDSAMYLCASSPLWVENYGYTFGSGTRLTVV.